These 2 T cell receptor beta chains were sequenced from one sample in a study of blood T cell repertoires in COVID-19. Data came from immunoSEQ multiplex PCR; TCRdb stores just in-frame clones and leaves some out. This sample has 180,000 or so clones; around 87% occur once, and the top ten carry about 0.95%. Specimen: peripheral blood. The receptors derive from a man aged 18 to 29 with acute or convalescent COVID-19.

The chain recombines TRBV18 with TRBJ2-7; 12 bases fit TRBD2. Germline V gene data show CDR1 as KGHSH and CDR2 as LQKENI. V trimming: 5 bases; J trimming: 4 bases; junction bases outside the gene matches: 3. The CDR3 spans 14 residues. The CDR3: CASSDGLAGYEQYV. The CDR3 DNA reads TGTGCCAGCTCAGACGGACTAGCGGGATACGAGCAGTACGTC.

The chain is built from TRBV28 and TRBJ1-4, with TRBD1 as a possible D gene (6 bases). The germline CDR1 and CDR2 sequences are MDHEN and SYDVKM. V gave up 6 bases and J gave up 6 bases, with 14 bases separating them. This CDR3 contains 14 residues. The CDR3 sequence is CASRSPDSHEKLFF. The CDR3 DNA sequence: TGTGCCAGCAGATCTCCGGACAGTCATGAAAAACTGTTTTTT.